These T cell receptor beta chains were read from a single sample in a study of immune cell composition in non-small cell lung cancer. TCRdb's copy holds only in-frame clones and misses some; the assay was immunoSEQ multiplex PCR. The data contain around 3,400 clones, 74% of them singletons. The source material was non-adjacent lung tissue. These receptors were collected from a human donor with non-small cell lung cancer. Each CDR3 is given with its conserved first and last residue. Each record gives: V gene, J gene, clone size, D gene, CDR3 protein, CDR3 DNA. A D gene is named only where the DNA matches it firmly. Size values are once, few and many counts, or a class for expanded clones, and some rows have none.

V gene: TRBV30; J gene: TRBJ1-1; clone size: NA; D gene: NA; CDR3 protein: CAWSDTTGWSTEAFF; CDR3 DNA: TGTGCCTGGAGTGACACAACAGGGTGGTCCACTGAAGCTTTCTTT
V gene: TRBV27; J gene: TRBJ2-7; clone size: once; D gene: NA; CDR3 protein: CASTPMGGYEQYF; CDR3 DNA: TGTGCCAGCACCCCGATGGGGGGCTACGAGCAGTACTTC
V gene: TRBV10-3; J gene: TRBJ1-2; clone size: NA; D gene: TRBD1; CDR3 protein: CAISEEDRGPYGYTF; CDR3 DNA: TGTGCCATCAGTGAGGAGGACAGGGGCCCATATGGCTACACCTTC
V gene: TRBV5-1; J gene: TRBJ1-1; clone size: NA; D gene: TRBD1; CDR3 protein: CASSPGQGETEAFF; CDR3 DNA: TGCGCCAGCAGCCCGGGACAGGGGGAAACTGAAGCTTTCTTT
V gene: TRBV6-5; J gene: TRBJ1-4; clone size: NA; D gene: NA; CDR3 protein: CASSSRGATNEKLFF; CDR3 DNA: TGTGCCAGCAGCAGCAGGGGTGCAACTAATGAAAAACTGTTTTTT
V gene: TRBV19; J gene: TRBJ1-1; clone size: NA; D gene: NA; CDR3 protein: CASSYDRTNTEAFF; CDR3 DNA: TGTGCCAGTAGTTACGACAGGACGAACACTGAAGCTTTCTTT
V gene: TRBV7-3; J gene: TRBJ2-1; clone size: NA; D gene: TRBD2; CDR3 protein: CASSPGRLAASRGNEQFF; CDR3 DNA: TGTGCCAGCAGCCCGGGGCGACTAGCAGCCTCCCGAGGCAATGAGCAGTTCTTC
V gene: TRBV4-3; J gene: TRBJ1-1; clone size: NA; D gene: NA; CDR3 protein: CASSRAGGAMNTEAFF; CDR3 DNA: TGCGCCAGCAGCCGCGCCGGAGGGGCCATGAACACTGAAGCTTTCTTT
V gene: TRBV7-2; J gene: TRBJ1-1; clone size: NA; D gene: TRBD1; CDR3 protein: CASSPRQGLWSEAFF; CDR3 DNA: TGTGCCAGCAGCCCCCGACAGGGTTTGTGGAGTGAAGCTTTCTTT
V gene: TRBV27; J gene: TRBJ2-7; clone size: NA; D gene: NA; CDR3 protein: CASSISPRLSYEQYF; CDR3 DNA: TGTGCCAGCAGTATAAGCCCCAGGTTATCCTACGAGCAGTACTTC
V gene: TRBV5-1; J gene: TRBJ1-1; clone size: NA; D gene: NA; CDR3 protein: CASSLGGAGDTEAFF; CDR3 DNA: TGCGCCAGCAGCTTGGGCGGGGCCGGGGACACTGAAGCTTTCTTT
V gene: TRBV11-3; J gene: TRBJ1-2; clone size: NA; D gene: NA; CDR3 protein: CASSAEGRRANYGYTF; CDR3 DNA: TGTGCCAGCAGCGCGGAGGGACGGAGAGCTAACTATGGCTACACCTTC
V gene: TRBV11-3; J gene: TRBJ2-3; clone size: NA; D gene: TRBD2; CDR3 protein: CASSARRGRDTQYF; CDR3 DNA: TGTGCCAGCAGCGCCCGGCGGGGGAGGGATACGCAGTATTTT
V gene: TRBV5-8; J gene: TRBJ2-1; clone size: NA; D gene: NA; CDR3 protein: CASSGGVFSYNEQFF; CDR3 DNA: TGTGCCAGCAGCGGAGGGGTGTTTTCCTACAATGAGCAGTTCTTC
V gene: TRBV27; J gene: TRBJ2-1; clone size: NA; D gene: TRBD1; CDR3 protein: CASNKGQAANEQFF; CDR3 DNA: TGTGCCAGTAACAAGGGACAGGCAGCCAATGAGCAGTTCTTC
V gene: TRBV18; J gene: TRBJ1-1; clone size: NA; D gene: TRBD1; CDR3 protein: CASSPRQGAENTEAFF; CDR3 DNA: TGTGCCAGCTCACCCCGACAGGGGGCAGAGAACACTGAAGCTTTCTTT
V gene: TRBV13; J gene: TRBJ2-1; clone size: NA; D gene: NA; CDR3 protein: CASSLGPSSDNEQFF; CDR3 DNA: TGTGCCAGCAGCTTAGGCCCGTCTAGCGACAATGAGCAGTTCTTC
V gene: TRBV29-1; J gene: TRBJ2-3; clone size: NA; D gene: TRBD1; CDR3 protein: CSVAPGGWALPTSTDTQYF; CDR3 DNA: TGCAGCGTCGCGCCAGGGGGCTGGGCCCTCCCCACTAGCACAGATACGCAGTATTTT
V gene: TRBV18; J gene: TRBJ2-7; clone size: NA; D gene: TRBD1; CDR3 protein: CASSPRQGADEQYF; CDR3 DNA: TGTGCCAGCTCACCACGGCAGGGGGCAGACGAGCAGTACTTC
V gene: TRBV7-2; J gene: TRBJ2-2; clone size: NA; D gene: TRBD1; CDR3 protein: CASTLGDRDAGELFF; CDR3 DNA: TGTGCCAGCACCCTGGGGGACAGGGATGCCGGGGAGCTGTTTTTT
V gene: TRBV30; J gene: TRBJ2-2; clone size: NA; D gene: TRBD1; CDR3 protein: CAWNGHRGTGELFF; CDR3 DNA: TGTGCCTGGAACGGACACAGGGGGACCGGGGAGCTGTTTTTT
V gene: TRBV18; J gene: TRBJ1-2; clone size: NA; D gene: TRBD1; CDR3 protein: CASSDDGTAAGYTF; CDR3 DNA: TGTGCCAGCTCCGACGACGGGACAGCTGCGGGCTACACCTTC